The 2 T cell receptor beta chains given below trace back to one sample, sequenced in a study of long-term antiretroviral therapy in people with HIV. The assay, immunoSEQ v3.0, was run at survey level. Produced via immunoSEQ multiplex PCR; TCRdb's table is partial and in-frame only. In the table there are 30,000 or so clones, 60% to 75% of which are singletons. The sequencing used unsorted PBMCs, collected 3 years after starting antiretroviral therapy. The receptors here all came from a man aged 50-60 years with HIV.

In this sample, this clone turned up once. The chain employs TRBV7-2 and TRBJ1-1; the D is unclear. The CDR3 loop spans 11 amino acids. Germline CDR1 reads SGHTA; CDR2 reads FQGNSA. With 2 bases removed from V and 8 bases from J, the gap between germline ends came to 6 bases. The CDR3 nucleotides are TGTGCCAGCAGCTTATGGCTGGAAGCTTTCTTT. Protein: CASSLWLEAFF.

J is TRBJ2-7 and V is TRBV19, with 7 nucleotides matching TRBD1. The CDR3 has 16 amino acids. The germline V gene encodes CDR1 LNHDA and CDR2 SQIVND (reference sequence). V lost 5 bases, J lost 2 bases, and 12 bases stayed unmatched. The CDR3: CASSFRTGRGAYEQYF. CDR3 sequence (DNA): TGTGCCAGTAGTTTCCGGACAGGTAGGGGAGCCTACGAGCAGTACTTC. Drawing the rest from reference TRBV19 and TRBJ2-7, the complete variable domain is DGGITQSPKYLFRKEGQNVTLSCEQNLNHDAMYWYRQDPGQGLRLIYYSQIVNDFQKGDIAEGYSVSREKKESFPLTVTSAQKNPTAFYLCASSFRTGRGAYEQYFGPGTRLTVT.